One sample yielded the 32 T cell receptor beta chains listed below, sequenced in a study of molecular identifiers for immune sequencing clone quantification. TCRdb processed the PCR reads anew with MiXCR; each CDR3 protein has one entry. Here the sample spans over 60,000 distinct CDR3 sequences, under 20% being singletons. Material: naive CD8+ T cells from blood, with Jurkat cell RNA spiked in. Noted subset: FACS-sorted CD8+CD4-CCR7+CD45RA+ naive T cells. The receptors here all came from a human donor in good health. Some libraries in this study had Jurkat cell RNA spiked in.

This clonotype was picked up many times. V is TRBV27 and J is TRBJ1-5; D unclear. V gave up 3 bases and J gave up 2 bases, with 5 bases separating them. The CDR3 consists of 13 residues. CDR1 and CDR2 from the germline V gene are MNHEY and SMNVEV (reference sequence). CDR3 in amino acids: CASSLFGNQPQHF. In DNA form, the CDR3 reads TGTGCCAGCAGTTTGTTCGGCAATCAGCCCCAGCATTTT.

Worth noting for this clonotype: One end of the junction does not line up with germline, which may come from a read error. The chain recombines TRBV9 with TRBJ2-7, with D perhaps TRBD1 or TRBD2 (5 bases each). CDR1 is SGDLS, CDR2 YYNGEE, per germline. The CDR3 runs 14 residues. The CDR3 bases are TGTGCCAGCGGGACCGGGACGGTTAGCTACGAGCGGTACTTC. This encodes CASGTGTVSYERYF.

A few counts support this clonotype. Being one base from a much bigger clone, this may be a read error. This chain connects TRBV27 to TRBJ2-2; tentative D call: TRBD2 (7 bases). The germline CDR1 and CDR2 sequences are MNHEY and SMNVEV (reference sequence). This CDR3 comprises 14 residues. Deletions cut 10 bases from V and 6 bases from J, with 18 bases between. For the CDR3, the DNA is TGTGCCACTGAGAGCGGGACAAACGCCGGGGAGCTGTTTTTT. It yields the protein CATESGTNAGELFF.

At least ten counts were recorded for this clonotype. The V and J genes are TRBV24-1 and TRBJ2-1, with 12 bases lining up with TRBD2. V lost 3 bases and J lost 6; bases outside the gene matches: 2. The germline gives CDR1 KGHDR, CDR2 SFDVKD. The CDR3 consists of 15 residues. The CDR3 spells CATSDVTSGSNEQFF. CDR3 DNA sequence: TGTGCCACCAGTGATGTGACTAGCGGGAGCAATGAGCAGTTCTTC.

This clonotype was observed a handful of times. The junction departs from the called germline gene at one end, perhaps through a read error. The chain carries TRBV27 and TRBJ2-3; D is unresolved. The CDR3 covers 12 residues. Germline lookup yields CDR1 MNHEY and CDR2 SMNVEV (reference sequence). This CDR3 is CASGFALGAQYF. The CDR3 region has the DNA TGTGCCAGCGGTTTTGCCCTCGGTGCGCAGTATTTT.

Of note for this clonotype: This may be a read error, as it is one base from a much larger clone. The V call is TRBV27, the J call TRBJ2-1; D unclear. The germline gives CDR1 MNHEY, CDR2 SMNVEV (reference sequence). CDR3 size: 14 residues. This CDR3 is CASSLSSAYNEQLF. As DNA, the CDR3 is TGTGCCAGCAGTCTAAGCTCGGCCTACAATGAGCAGCTCTTC.

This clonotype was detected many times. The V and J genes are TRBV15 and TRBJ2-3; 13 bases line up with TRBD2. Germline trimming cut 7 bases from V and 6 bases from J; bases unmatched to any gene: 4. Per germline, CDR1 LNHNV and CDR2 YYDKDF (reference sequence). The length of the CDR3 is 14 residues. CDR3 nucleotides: TGTGCCACCAAGACTAGCGGGAGGTATGATACGCAGTATTTT. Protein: CATKTSGRYDTQYF.

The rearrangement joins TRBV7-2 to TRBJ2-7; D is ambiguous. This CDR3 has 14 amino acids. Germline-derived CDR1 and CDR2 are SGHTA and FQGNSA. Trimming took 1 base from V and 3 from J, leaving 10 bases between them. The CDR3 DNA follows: TGTGCCAGCAGCTTAGGGAGTCTCCACTACGAGCAGTACTTC. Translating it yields CASSLGSLHYEQYF.

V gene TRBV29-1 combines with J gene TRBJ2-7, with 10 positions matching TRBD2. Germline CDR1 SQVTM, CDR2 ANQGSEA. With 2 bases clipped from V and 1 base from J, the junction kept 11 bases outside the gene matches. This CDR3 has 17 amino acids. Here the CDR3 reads CSVETKVASGSSYEQYF. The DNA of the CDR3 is TGCAGCGTTGAAACGAAAGTGGCTAGCGGGAGTTCCTACGAGCAGTACTTC.

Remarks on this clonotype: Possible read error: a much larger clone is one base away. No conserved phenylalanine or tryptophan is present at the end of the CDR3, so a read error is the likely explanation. Written as DNA, the CDR3 is TGTGCCAGCAGTTTAGGATCCGAGCAGTACTCC. Translation: CASSLGSEQYS. The chain carries TRBV27 and TRBJ2-7; no clear D gene. The length of the CDR3 is 11 residues. V was shortened by 2 bases and J by 6 bases, with 5 bases between the two germline ends. Germline CDR1 MNHEY, CDR2 SMNVEV (reference sequence).

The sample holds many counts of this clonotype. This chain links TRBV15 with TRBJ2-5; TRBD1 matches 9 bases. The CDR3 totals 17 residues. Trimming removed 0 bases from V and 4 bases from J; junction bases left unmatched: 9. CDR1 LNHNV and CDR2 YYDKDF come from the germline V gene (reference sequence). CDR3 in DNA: TGTGCCACCAGCAGAGAGGTTGGGACAGGGTTGTTAGAGACCCAGTACTTC. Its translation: CATSREVGTGLLETQYF.

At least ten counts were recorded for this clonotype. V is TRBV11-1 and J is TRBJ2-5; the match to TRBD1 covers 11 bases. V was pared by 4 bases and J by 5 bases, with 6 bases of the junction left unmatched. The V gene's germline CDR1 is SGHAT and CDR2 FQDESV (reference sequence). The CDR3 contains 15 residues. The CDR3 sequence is CASSSFGQGAETQYF. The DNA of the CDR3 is TGTGCCAGCAGCTCATTTGGACAGGGGGCGGAGACCCAGTACTTC.

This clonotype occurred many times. Here the CDR3 DNA reads TGTGCCAGCAGTTACTCGTGGGACAGCTCCTACGAGCAGTACTTC. Residues: CASSYSWDSSYEQYF. This sequence joins TRBV6-5 and TRBJ2-7; 7 bases line up with TRBD1. CDR3 length: 15 residues. CDR1 is MNHEY, CDR2 SVGAGI, per germline. The V gene end was trimmed by 0 bases and the J gene end by 0 bases; junction bases not matched to a gene: 2.

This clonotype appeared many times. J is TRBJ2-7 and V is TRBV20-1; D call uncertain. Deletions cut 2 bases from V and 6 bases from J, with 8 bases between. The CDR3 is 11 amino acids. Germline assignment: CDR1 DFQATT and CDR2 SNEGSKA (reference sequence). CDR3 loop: CSARLTSEQYF. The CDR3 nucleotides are TGCAGTGCTAGACTAACATCCGAGCAGTACTTC.

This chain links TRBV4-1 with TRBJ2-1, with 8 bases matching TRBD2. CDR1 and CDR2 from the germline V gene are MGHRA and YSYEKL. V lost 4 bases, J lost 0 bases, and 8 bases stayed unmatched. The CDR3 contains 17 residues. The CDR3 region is CASSLRLAQSSYNEQFF. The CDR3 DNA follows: TGCGCCAGCAGCCTTAGACTAGCGCAAAGCTCCTACAATGAGCAGTTCTTC.

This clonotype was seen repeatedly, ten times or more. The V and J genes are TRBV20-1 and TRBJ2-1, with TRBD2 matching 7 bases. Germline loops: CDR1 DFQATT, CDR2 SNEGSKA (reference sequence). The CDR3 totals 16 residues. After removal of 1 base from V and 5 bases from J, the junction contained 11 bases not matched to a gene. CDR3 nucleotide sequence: TGCAGTGCTAGAGCAGACGGCGGGAGTATCCACAATGAGCAGTTCTTC. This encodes CSARADGGSIHNEQFF.

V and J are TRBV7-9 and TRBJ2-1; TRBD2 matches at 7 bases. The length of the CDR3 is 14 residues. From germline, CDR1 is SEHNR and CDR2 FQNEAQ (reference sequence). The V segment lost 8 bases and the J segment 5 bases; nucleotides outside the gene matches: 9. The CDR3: CASSGDYDHNEQFF. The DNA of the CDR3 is TGTGCCAGCTCCGGGGACTACGACCACAATGAGCAGTTCTTC. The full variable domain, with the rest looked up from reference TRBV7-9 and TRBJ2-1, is DTGVSQNPRHKITKRGQNVTFRCDPISEHNRLYWYRQTLGQGPEFLTYFQNEAQLEKSRLLSDRFSAERPKGSFSTLEIQRTEQGDSAMYLCASSGDYDHNEQFFGPGTRLTVL.

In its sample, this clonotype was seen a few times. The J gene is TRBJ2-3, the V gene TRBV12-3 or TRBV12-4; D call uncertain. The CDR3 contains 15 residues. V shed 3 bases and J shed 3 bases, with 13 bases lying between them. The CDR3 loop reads CASSFGPPRTDTQYF. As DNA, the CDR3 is TGTGCCAGCAGTTTTGGGCCCCCAAGGACAGATACGCAGTATTTT.

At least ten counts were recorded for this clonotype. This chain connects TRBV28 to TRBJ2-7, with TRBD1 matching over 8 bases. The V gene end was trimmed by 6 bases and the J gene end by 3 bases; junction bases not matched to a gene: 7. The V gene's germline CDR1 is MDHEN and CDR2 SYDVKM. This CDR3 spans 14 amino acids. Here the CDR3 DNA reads TGTGCCAGCAGCCTGTCCGGACAGGGCTACGAGCAGTACTTC. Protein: CASSLSGQGYEQYF.

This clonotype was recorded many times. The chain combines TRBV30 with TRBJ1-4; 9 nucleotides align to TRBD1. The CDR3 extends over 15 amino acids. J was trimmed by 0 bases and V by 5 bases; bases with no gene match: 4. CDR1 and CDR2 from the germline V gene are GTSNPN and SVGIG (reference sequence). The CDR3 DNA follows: TGTGCCTGGGGACAGGGGATTGCAACTAATGAAAAACTGTTTTTT. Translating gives CAWGQGIATNEKLFF.

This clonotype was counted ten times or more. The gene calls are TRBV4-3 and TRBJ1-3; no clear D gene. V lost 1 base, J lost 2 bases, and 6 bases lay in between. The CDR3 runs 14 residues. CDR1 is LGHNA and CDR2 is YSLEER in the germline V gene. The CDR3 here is CASSQGGTGNTIYF. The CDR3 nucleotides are TGCGCCAGCAGCCAAGGAGGGACTGGAAACACCATATATTTT.

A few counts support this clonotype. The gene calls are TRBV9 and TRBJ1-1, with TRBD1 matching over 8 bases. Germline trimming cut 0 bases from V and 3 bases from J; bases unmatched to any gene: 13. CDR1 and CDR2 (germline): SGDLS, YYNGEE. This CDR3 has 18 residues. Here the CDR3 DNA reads TGTGCCAGCAGCGTAGGTTCGGGACAGGCCCCGCGTTACACTGAAGCTTTCTTT. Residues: CASSVGSGQAPRYTEAFF.

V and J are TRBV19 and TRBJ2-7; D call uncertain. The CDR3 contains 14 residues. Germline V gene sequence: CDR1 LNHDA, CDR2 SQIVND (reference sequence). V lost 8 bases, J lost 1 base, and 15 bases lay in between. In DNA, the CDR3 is TGTGCCAGTTCCACTGGTCTTTTTTCCTACGAGCAGTACTTC. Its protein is CASSTGLFSYEQYF.

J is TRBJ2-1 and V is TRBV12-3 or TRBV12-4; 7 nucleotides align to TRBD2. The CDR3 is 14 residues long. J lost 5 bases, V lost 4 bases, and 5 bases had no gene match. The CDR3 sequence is CASSSSSGNNEQFF. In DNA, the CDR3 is TGTGCCAGCAGTTCTTCTAGCGGTAACAATGAGCAGTTCTTC.

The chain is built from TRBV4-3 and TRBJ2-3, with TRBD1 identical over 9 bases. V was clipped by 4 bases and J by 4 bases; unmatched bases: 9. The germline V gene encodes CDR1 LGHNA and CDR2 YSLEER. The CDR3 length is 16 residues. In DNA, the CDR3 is TGCGCCAGCAGCCGCGATCCCGGGACAGGGTCAGATACGCAGTATTTT. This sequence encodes CASSRDPGTGSDTQYF.

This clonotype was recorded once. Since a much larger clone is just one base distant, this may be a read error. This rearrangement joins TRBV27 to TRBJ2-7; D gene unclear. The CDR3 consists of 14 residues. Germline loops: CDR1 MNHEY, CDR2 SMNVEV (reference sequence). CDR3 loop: CASSFGTYSYAQYF. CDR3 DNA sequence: TGTGCCAGCAGTTTCGGTACTTACTCCTACGCGCAGTACTTC.

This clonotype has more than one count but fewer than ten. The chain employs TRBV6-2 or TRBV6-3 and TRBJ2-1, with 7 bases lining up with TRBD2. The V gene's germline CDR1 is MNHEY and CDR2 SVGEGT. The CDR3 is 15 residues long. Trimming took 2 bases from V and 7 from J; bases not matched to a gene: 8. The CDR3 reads CASSYTFPAGNEQFF. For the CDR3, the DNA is TGTGCCAGCAGTTACACGTTCCCAGCGGGGAATGAGCAGTTCTTC.

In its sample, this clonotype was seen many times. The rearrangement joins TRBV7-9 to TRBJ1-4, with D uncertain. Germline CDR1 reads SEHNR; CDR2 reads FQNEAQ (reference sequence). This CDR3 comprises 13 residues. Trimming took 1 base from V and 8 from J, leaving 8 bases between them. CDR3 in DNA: TGTGCCAGCAGCTTAGTCGCCAGAGAAAAACTGTTTTTT. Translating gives CASSLVAREKLFF.

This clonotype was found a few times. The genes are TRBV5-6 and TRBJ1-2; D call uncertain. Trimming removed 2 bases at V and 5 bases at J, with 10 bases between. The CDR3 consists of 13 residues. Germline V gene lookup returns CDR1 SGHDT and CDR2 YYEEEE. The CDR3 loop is CASSFSGPYGYTF. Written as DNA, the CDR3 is TGTGCCAGCAGCTTTTCAGGCCCTTATGGCTACACCTTC. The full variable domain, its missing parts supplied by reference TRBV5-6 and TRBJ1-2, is DAGVTQSPTHLIKTRGQQVTLRCSPKSGHDTVSWYQQALGQGPQFIFQYYEEEERQRGNFPDRFSGHQFPNYSSELNVNALLLGDSALYLCASSFSGPYGYTFGSGTRLTVV.

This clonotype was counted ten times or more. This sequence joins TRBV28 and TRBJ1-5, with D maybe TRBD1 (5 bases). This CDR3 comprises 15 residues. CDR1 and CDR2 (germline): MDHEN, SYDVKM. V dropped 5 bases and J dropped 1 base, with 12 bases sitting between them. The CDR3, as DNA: TGTGCCAGCAGTCCAGGGATAAGCAGCAATCAGCCCCAGCATTTT. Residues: CASSPGISSNQPQHF.

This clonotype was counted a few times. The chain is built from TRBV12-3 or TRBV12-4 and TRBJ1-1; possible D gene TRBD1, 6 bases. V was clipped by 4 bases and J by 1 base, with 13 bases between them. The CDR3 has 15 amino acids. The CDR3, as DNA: TGTGCCAGCAGTTCTCAGACAGGTTGGAACACTGAAGCTTTCTTT. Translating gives CASSSQTGWNTEAFF.

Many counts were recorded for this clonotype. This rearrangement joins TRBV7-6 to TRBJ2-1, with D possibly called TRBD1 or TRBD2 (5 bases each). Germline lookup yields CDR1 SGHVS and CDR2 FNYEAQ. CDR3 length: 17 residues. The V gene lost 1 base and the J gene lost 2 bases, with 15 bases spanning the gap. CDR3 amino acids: CASSLGLGTETYNEQFF. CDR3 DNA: TGTGCCAGCAGCTTAGGGCTCGGGACGGAGACCTACAATGAGCAGTTCTTC.